These 25 T cell receptor beta chains originate from one sample sequenced in a study of T cell changes during pregnancy in multiple sclerosis. The data were produced by immunoSEQ multiplex PCR, yet TCRdb's version contains in-frame clones alone and is incomplete. The sample holds about 59,000 clones; over 85% are singletons and the top ten take approximately 2.5%. The material was CD8+ T cells from peripheral blood mononuclear cells, obtained in the third trimester of pregnancy. These receptors all come from a female donor with multiple sclerosis, enrolled in a pregnancy study.

This chain joins TRBV9 and TRBJ2-2; D perhaps matches TRBD1 (6 bases). Germline V CDR1 and CDR2: SGDLS, YYNGEE. The CDR3 sequence is 15 residues long. Trimming took off 0 bases at V and 2 bases at J, with 8 bases between the two ends. CDR3 bases: TGTGCCAGCAGCGTAGCAGGGACAAACACCGGGGAGCTGTTTTTT. Its translation: CASSVAGTNTGELFF.

Worth noting for this clone: Other nucleotide sequences in the sample specify the same CDR3. The V and J genes are TRBV5-4 and TRBJ2-7; the match to TRBD2 covers 12 bases. With 5 bases clipped from V and 5 bases from J, the junction kept 11 bases outside the gene matches. The CDR3 is 16 amino acids. CDR1 is SGHNT, CDR2 YYREEE, per germline (reference sequence). The CDR3: CASSSTLAGGPDEQYF. The CDR3 bases are TGTGCCAGCAGTTCTACCCTAGCGGGAGGGCCCGACGAGCAGTACTTC.

As concerns this clone: This sample also contains other DNA sequences that code for the same CDR3. The DNA for the CDR3 is TGTGCCAGCAGCGTGGGGGGAACCTACGAGCAGTACTTC. It translates to CASSVGGTYEQYF. The rearrangement joins TRBV9 to TRBJ2-7; D is perhaps TRBD2 (6 bases). The length of the CDR3 is 13 residues. In germline, CDR1 is SGDLS, CDR2 YYNGEE. Trimming pared 2 bases from V and 2 bases from J, leaving 8 bases between.

The V and J genes are TRBV13 and TRBJ2-3; tentative D call: TRBD1 (6 bases). This CDR3 is 18 amino acids long. CDR1 and CDR2 (germline): PRHDT, FYEKMQ (reference sequence). Trimming cost V 5 bases and J 1 base, with 22 bases left between them. CDR3 sequence reads: CASSLSGEGLRGTDTQYF. The CDR3 DNA reads as TGTGCCAGCAGCCTGTCAGGGGAAGGTCTGAGGGGCACAGATACGCAGTATTTT.

The chain couples TRBV5-1 to TRBJ2-1, with D possibly matching TRBD1 (5 bases). Germline V gene lookup returns CDR1 SGHRS and CDR2 YFSETQ. This CDR3 spans 13 amino acids. V was cut by 7 bases and J by 1 base, with 9 bases left in between. CDR3 DNA sequence: TGCGCCAGCGGGGCCGGTTCCTACAATGAGCAGTTCTTC. This gives the protein CASGAGSYNEQFF.

The chain links TRBV19 to TRBJ2-1; D is unclear. This CDR3 region has 15 residues. Deletions cut 3 bases from V and 0 bases from J, with 9 bases between. Germline CDR1 is LNHDA and CDR2 is SQIVND (reference sequence). In DNA, the CDR3 is TGTGCCAGTAGTATCGGGTTCCCCTCCTACAATGAGCAGTTCTTC. As protein: CASSIGFPSYNEQFF.

The V call is TRBV6-1, the J call TRBJ2-7; 8 bases are a match to TRBD1. Germline CDR1 is MNHNS and CDR2 is SASEGT. CDR3 length: 14 amino acids. V lost 6 bases and J lost 5; bases outside the gene matches: 9. The CDR3 region has the DNA TGTGCCAGCAGCGACAGGGGAGTCTACAACGAGCAGTACTTC. It codes for CASSDRGVYNEQYF.

This CDR3 reads CASSLGSSGDRGPDTQYF. The DNA of the CDR3 is TGTGCCAGCAGCTTAGGGTCTTCTGGGGACAGGGGCCCAGATACGCAGTATTTT. This chain joins TRBV7-8 and TRBJ2-3, with TRBD1 matching 10 bases. The CDR3 is 18 residues long. V gave up 1 base and J gave up 4 bases; unmatched junction bases: 11. CDR1 is SGHVS, CDR2 FQNEAQ, per germline.

The chain combines TRBV6-5 with TRBJ1-5, with D tentatively TRBD1 (5 bases). The CDR3 length is 13 residues. V was cut by 2 bases and J by 7 bases, with 9 bases left in between. Germline V gene sequence: CDR1 MNHEY, CDR2 SVGAGI. CDR3 in amino acids: CASSYGAQQPQHF. CDR3 coding DNA: TGTGCCAGCAGTTACGGGGCTCAGCAGCCCCAGCATTTT.

The rearrangement joins TRBV4-3 to TRBJ2-7; no reliable D call. CDR3 length equals 17 residues. V was clipped by 0 bases and J by 0 bases, with 15 bases between them. The V gene's germline CDR1 is LGHNA and CDR2 YSLEER. The CDR3 protein is CASSQDLITYSSYEQYF. The CDR3 DNA follows: TGCGCCAGCAGCCAAGATCTAATAACGTACTCCTCCTACGAGCAGTACTTC.

The V call is TRBV9, the J call TRBJ1-1; D is unclear. The germline V gene has CDR1 SGDLS and CDR2 YYNGEE. This CDR3 is 16 amino acids long. Trimming shortened V by 3 bases and J by 0 bases, and 15 bases separated the two germline ends. CDR3 amino acids: CASSALMGLMNTEAFF. CDR3 DNA: TGTGCCAGCAGCGCCCTAATGGGCCTGATGAACACTGAAGCTTTCTTT.

V and J are TRBV6-1 and TRBJ2-7, with 10 bases fitting TRBD1. The V segment lost 6 bases and the J segment 4 bases; nucleotides outside the gene matches: 6. The CDR3 consists of 14 residues. CDR1 and CDR2 from the germline V gene are MNHNS and SASEGT. The CDR3 spells CASRKMGQGYEQYF. The CDR3 coding sequence is TGTGCCAGCAGGAAGATGGGACAGGGGTACGAGCAGTACTTC.

This chain connects TRBV2 to TRBJ2-7, with D perhaps matching TRBD2 (7 bases). This CDR3 is 16 amino acids long. V lost 1 base and J lost 4, with 17 bases in between. Germline CDR1 reads SNHLY; CDR2 reads FYNNEI. The CDR3 nucleotides are TGTGCCAGCAGTGAAGGGTCGGGGGGCGAGGGTTACGAGCAGTACTTC. Translation: CASSEGSGGEGYEQYF.

The chain joins TRBV6-1 to TRBJ1-2; TRBD1 aligns across 8 bases. Trimming removed 6 bases from V and 6 bases from J; junction bases left unmatched: 9. CDR1 is MNHNS and CDR2 is SASEGT in the germline V gene. CDR3 length: 14 amino acids. DNA for the CDR3: TGTGCCAGCAGCCTCCGGGACAGGAAGGATGGCTACACCTTC. Residues: CASSLRDRKDGYTF.

CDR3 DNA: TGTGCCAGCAGCTTAAAATTAGGGCAGGGGGCCGGGGAGCTGTTTTTT. Its translation is CASSLKLGQGAGELFF. This sequence joins TRBV7-2 and TRBJ2-2, with 7 bases that match TRBD1. With V trimmed by 2 bases and J by 6 bases, 9 bases remained unmatched. Germline V lookup: CDR1 SGHTA, CDR2 FQGNSA. This CDR3 is 16 amino acids long.

This sequence joins TRBV7-2 and TRBJ1-5; 7 positions agree with TRBD1. There are 14 residues in the CDR3. Trimming took 6 bases from V and 2 from J; bases not matched to a gene: 4. Germline lookup yields CDR1 SGHTA and CDR2 FQGNSA. CDR3 loop: CASSPDRGNQPQHF. CDR3 DNA: TGTGCCAGCAGTCCTGACAGGGGCAATCAGCCCCAGCATTTT.

The CDR3 loop reads CATSREGPGQGMTYEQYF. The CDR3 nucleotides are TGTGCCACCAGCAGAGAAGGGCCGGGACAGGGAATGACTTACGAGCAGTACTTC. The chain recombines TRBV15 with TRBJ2-7, with 9 nucleotides matching TRBD1. The CDR3 is 18 residues long. Germline-derived CDR1 and CDR2 are LNHNV and YYDKDF (reference sequence). V shed 0 bases and J 4 bases; nucleotides not matched to a gene: 13.

The chain joins TRBV9 to TRBJ2-2; 9 bases line up with TRBD2. Germline V lookup: CDR1 SGDLS, CDR2 YYNGEE. Unmatched junction bases numbered 2, after V lost 8 bases and J lost 0 bases. This CDR3 spans 14 amino acids. The CDR3 spells CASQRGANTGELFF. CDR3 in DNA: TGTGCCAGTCAGCGGGGGGCGAACACCGGGGAGCTGTTTTTT.

The genes are TRBV27 and TRBJ2-7, with a tentative D call TRBD1 (6 bases). This CDR3 has 15 residues. CDR1 is MNHEY, CDR2 SMNVEV, per germline (reference sequence). Trimming pared 8 bases from V and 2 bases from J, leaving 19 bases between. CDR3 in amino acids: CASSPGQPITYEQYF. CDR3 DNA sequence: TGTGCCAGCTCCCCCGGACAGCCGATTACCTACGAGCAGTACTTC.

This chain links TRBV27 with TRBJ1-1, with D possibly being TRBD1 (5 bases). V lost 4 bases to trimming and J lost 3 bases, with 12 bases between them. The germline V gene has CDR1 MNHEY and CDR2 SMNVEV (reference sequence). The length of the CDR3 is 14 residues. The CDR3 reads CASSSGVGDTEAFF. CDR3 coding DNA: TGTGCCAGCAGTTCGGGGGTAGGGGACACTGAAGCTTTCTTT.

This rearrangement joins TRBV6-1 to TRBJ1-2; 8 positions match TRBD1. The CDR3 is made up of 17 amino acids. Germline V CDR1 and CDR2: MNHNS, SASEGT. Trimming took 3 bases from V and 3 from J; bases not matched to a gene: 12. The CDR3 sequence is CASSEFLLRGQDYGYTF. CDR3 coding DNA: TGTGCCAGCAGTGAGTTTCTACTCAGGGGGCAGGACTATGGCTACACCTTC.

This chain connects TRBV11-2 to TRBJ2-7; unclear D gene. The CDR3 extends over 14 amino acids. Germline CDR1 and CDR2: SGHAT and FQNNGV. V lost 3 bases and J 4 bases, leaving 13 bases between the germline ends. The CDR3 reads CASSLYLGTYEQYF. Here the CDR3 DNA reads TGTGCCAGCAGCTTGTACCTAGGAACATACGAGCAGTACTTC. The full variable domain, completed using reference TRBV11-2 and TRBJ2-7, is EAGVAQSPRYKIIEKRQSVAFWCNPISGHATLYWYQQILGQGPKLLIQFQNNGVVDDSQLPKDRFSAERLKGVDSTLKIQPAKLEDSAVYLCASSLYLGTYEQYFGPGTRLTVT.

This chain joins TRBV7-9 and TRBJ2-2; 12 positions agree with TRBD2. The CDR3 is 17 amino acids. J was trimmed by 6 bases and V by 4 bases; bases with no gene match: 9. CDR1 and CDR2 from the germline V gene are SEHNR and FQNEAQ (reference sequence). The CDR3 sequence is CASSWIETSGSAGELFF. The CDR3 DNA is TGTGCCAGCAGCTGGATCGAGACTAGCGGGAGCGCCGGGGAGCTGTTTTTT.

The V gene is TRBV7-9, the J gene TRBJ2-7, with 7 bases lining up with TRBD1. The CDR3 extends over 14 amino acids. V gave up 7 bases and J gave up 3 bases; unmatched junction bases: 9. The germline V gene encodes CDR1 SEHNR and CDR2 FQNEAQ (reference sequence). The CDR3 coding sequence is TGTGCCAGCAACTCAGGGGGTTCCTACTACGAGCAGTACTTC. It translates to CASNSGGSYYEQYF.

The rearrangement links TRBV27 to TRBJ2-2, with TRBD2 matching over 13 bases. Germline V gene data show CDR1 as MNHEY and CDR2 as SMNVEV (reference sequence). Trimming at V came to 6 bases and at J to 6 bases, leaving 7 bases not matched to a gene. The CDR3 consists of 16 residues. CDR3 residues: CASRFGLAGVPGELFF. The CDR3 bases are TGTGCCAGCAGATTCGGACTAGCGGGAGTCCCCGGGGAGCTGTTTTTT.